This entry lists 30 T cell receptor beta chains sequenced from one sample in a study of blood T cell repertoires in COVID-19. Only in-frame clones appear in the TCRdb table, and some are missing; sequencing was by immunoSEQ multiplex PCR. The sample has 80,000 to 95,000 clones, 85% to 90% seen once. The sample taken for sequencing was peripheral blood. The receptors were gathered from an elderly woman in a cohort sampled during active or convalescent COVID-19.

V usage is TRBV9 and J usage is TRBJ1-2; possibly TRBD1 for D (5 bases). Germline V gives CDR1 SGDLS, CDR2 YYNGEE. The CDR3 runs 16 residues. V was shortened by 0 bases and J by 0 bases, with 12 bases between the two germline ends. The CDR3 is CASSVAPGTPNYGYTF. CDR3 coding DNA: TGTGCCAGCAGCGTAGCCCCGGGGACTCCTAACTATGGCTACACCTTC.

The chain uses TRBV19 and TRBJ2-3; 11 bases line up with TRBD2. Germline CDR1 reads LNHDA; CDR2 reads SQIVND (reference sequence). Trimming cost V 5 bases and J 0 bases; bases outside gene matches: 10. The CDR3 runs 18 residues. Here the CDR3 DNA reads TGTGCCAGTAGTCTCTCTAGCGGGAGGCGTTATAGCACAGATACGCAGTATTTT. Protein: CASSLSSGRRYSTDTQYF.

CDR3 protein: CASSPLAPFYLSGNTIYF. In DNA form, the CDR3 reads TGTGCCAGCAGCCCCCTCGCCCCTTTCTACCTCTCTGGAAACACCATATATTTT. The chain has TRBV11-2 and TRBJ1-3, with unresolved D. Germline CDR1 reads SGHAT; CDR2 reads FQNNGV. The CDR3 spans 18 residues. Deletions cut 5 bases from V and 0 bases from J, with 20 bases between. The variable domain in full, completed from reference TRBV11-2 and TRBJ1-3, reads EAGVAQSPRYKIIEKRQSVAFWCNPISGHATLYWYQQILGQGPKLLIQFQNNGVVDDSQLPKDRFSAERLKGVDSTLKIQPAKLEDSAVYLCASSPLAPFYLSGNTIYFGEGSWLTVV.

V usage is TRBV5-4 and J usage is TRBJ2-7, with 8 positions matching TRBD2. V trimming: 2 bases; J trimming: 2 bases; junction bases outside the gene matches: 6. Looked up from germline, CDR1 is SGHNT and CDR2 is YYREEE (reference sequence). CDR3 length: 15 residues. As DNA, the CDR3 is TGTGCCAGCAGCTTTAGCGGGGCCCTCACCTACGAGCAGTACTTC. Its translation is CASSFSGALTYEQYF.

The gene calls are TRBV30 and TRBJ1-6; weak D call: TRBD1 (6 bases). V was trimmed by 3 bases and J by 5 bases, leaving 11 bases between them. The CDR3 has 14 residues. Germline CDR1 and CDR2: GTSNPN and SVGIG (reference sequence). The CDR3 DNA reads as TGTGCCTGGAGACTAGGGGGGGATAATTCACCCCTCCACTTT. Its protein product is CAWRLGGDNSPLHF.

This rearrangement joins TRBV28 to TRBJ2-3; D gene unclear. Germline loops: CDR1 MDHEN, CDR2 SYDVKM. The length of the CDR3 is 13 residues. The V gene lost 2 bases and the J gene lost 3 bases, with 6 bases spanning the gap. CDR3: CASSLRSTDTQYF. CDR3 sequence (DNA): TGTGCCAGCAGTTTACGCAGTACAGATACGCAGTATTTT. The whole variable domain, remainder taken from reference TRBV28 and TRBJ2-3, is DVKVTQSSRYLVKRTGEKVFLECVQDMDHENMFWYRQDPGLGLRLIYFSYDVKMKEKGDIPEGYSVSREKKERFSLILESASTNQTSMYLCASSLRSTDTQYFGPGTRLTVL.

The genes are TRBV24-1 and TRBJ1-1, with 7 bases fitting TRBD1. After removal of 3 bases from V and 5 bases from J, the junction contained 11 bases not matched to a gene. The V gene's germline CDR1 is KGHDR and CDR2 SFDVKD. The CDR3 is 16 amino acids. The CDR3 is CATSDIGPGGFTEAFF. The DNA of the CDR3 is TGTGCCACCAGTGATATAGGGCCAGGGGGATTTACTGAAGCTTTCTTT.

The chain uses TRBV6-5 and TRBJ1-3; no clear D. Germline lookup yields CDR1 MNHEY and CDR2 SVGAGI. This CDR3 is built from 16 residues. V lost 0 bases and J lost 4, with 13 bases in between. DNA for the CDR3: TGTGCCAGCAGTTACTCGAAATTGTGGCGGGGAAACACCATATATTTT. This encodes CASSYSKLWRGNTIYF.

This sequence joins TRBV7-9 and TRBJ2-1, with 9 bases that match TRBD2. J gave up 4 bases and V 1 base, and 2 bases lay outside the gene matches. CDR1 and CDR2 (germline): SEHNR, FQNEAQ (reference sequence). The CDR3 consists of 15 residues. DNA of the CDR3: TGTGCCAGCAGCTTAGATGGACTAGCGTACAATGAGCAGTTCTTC. It codes for CASSLDGLAYNEQFF.

The sample holds one count of this clone. V is TRBV3-1 (or the pseudogene TRBV3-2) and J is TRBJ1-1; 7 bases map to TRBD1. The CDR3 runs 17 residues. Unmatched junction bases numbered 12, after V lost 3 bases and J lost 2 bases. Germline CDR1 LGHDT, CDR2 YNNKEL (reference sequence). The CDR3 region is CASSHLTGWSGNTEAFF. The CDR3 DNA reads TGTGCCAGCAGCCACTTGACAGGGTGGAGTGGAAACACTGAAGCTTTCTTT.

The rearrangement links TRBV19 to TRBJ1-1, with D perhaps TRBD1 (5 bases). This CDR3 contains 18 residues. CDR1 is LNHDA and CDR2 is SQIVND in the germline V gene (reference sequence). V dropped 5 bases and J dropped 1 base, with 23 bases sitting between them. The CDR3 nucleotides are TGTGCCAGTAGTCTAGGATCATTTATCCTAAGGGGGAACACTGAAGCTTTCTTT. Translation: CASSLGSFILRGNTEAFF.

The chain employs TRBV29-1 and TRBJ2-2; 12 nucleotides match TRBD2. Germline CDR1 reads SQVTM; CDR2 reads ANQGSEA. CDR3 size: 14 residues. The V and J ends lost 7 bases and 5 bases, in that order; junction bases with no gene match: 5. The CDR3 is CSALAGGITGELFF. CDR3 in DNA: TGCAGCGCCCTAGCGGGAGGGATTACCGGGGAGCTGTTTTTT.

V gene TRBV7-9 combines with J gene TRBJ1-1; a possible D gene is TRBD1 (5 bases). Trimming took off 1 base at V and 4 bases at J, with 10 bases between the two ends. Germline V lookup: CDR1 SEHNR, CDR2 FQNEAQ (reference sequence). The CDR3 is 14 residues long. CDR3 in DNA: TGTGCCAGCAGCTTAGTCATCGGGGGCACTGAAGCTTTCTTT. Amino acids: CASSLVIGGTEAFF.

CDR3 bases: TGCGCCAGCAGCCAAGACCCTAAGGCGGCGCTTGCAACTAATGAAAAACTGTTTTTT. Its protein product is CASSQDPKAALATNEKLFF. V and J are TRBV4-1 and TRBJ1-4, with D uncertain. The CDR3 runs 19 residues. With 0 bases removed from V and 0 bases from J, the gap between germline ends came to 17 bases. Germline V gives CDR1 MGHRA, CDR2 YSYEKL.

In nucleotides, the CDR3 is TGTGCCAGAGACAGGTGGCAGTACGAGCAGTACTTC. Protein sequence: CARDRWQYEQYF. V gene TRBV21-1 combines with J gene TRBJ2-7; no check of the table's D call, TRBD1, against the DNA was made. TRBV21-1 is deemed a pseudogene. This CDR3 region has 12 residues.

The chain carries TRBV6-5 and TRBJ2-1, with 7 positions matching TRBD2. The trim removed 0 bases at V and 4 bases at J, leaving 6 bases unmatched. From germline, CDR1 is MNHEY and CDR2 SVGAGI. CDR3 length: 16 amino acids. The CDR3 loop is CASSYSIGREYNEQFF. The CDR3 DNA reads as TGTGCCAGCAGTTACTCGATCGGGCGGGAGTACAATGAGCAGTTCTTC.

The rearrangement links TRBV11-3 to TRBJ1-1; D unclear. The CDR3 has 16 amino acids. CDR1 is SGHNT, CDR2 YENEEA, per germline. V lost 6 bases to trimming and J lost 0 bases, with 17 bases between them. DNA of the CDR3: TGTGCCAGCAGTCGTAGCGGGAGCCCAGTGAACACTGAAGCTTTCTTT. Its protein product is CASSRSGSPVNTEAFF. Complete variable domain (other parts from reference TRBV11-3 and TRBJ1-1): EAGVVQSPRYKIIEKKQPVAFWCNPISGHNTLYWYLQNLGQGPELLIRYENEEAVDDSQLPKDRFSAERLKGVDSTLKIQPAELGDSAVYLCASSRSGSPVNTEAFFGQGTRLTVV.

The chain is built from TRBV5-1 and TRBJ2-7; TRBD2 aligns across 7 bases. CDR3 length: 13 residues. Trimming at V came to 5 bases and at J to 2 bases, leaving 4 bases not matched to a gene. Per the germline V gene, CDR1 is SGHRS and CDR2 is YFSETQ. CDR3 sequence reads: CASRGGATYEQYF. DNA for the CDR3: TGCGCCAGCAGGGGAGGGGCCACCTACGAGCAGTACTTC.

The V gene is TRBV9, the J gene TRBJ2-2; 9 nucleotides align to TRBD2. This CDR3 region has 19 residues. Germline lookup yields CDR1 SGDLS and CDR2 YYNGEE. V trimming: 3 bases; J trimming: 4 bases; junction bases outside the gene matches: 16. The CDR3 DNA is TGTGCCAGCAGCGCGCAAACCCCTACTTTGCGGGGGGGCACCGGGGAGCTGTTTTTT. Its translation: CASSAQTPTLRGGTGELFF.

This sequence joins TRBV2 and TRBJ1-5, with 8 bases fitting TRBD1. The CDR3 has 14 residues. Germline V gene sequence: CDR1 SNHLY, CDR2 FYNNEI. Trimming took 9 bases from V and 0 from J; bases not matched to a gene: 4. The CDR3 region has the DNA TGTGCCAGTTCAGGACAGGGTAGCAATCAGCCCCAGCATTTT. This encodes CASSGQGSNQPQHF.

This CDR3 reads CASSENPAGVYEQYV. DNA for the CDR3: TGTGCCAGCAGTGAGAACCCAGCGGGAGTCTACGAGCAGTACGTC. The rearrangement links TRBV6-1 to TRBJ2-7; 8 bases line up with TRBD2. The CDR3 totals 15 residues. Trimming cost V 3 bases and J 3 bases; bases outside gene matches: 7. The germline CDR1 and CDR2 sequences are MNHNS and SASEGT.

V and J are TRBV29-1 and TRBJ1-1; TRBD1 might be the D (5 bases). The CDR3 extends over 15 amino acids. The V end lost 5 bases, the J end lost 1 base, and 17 bases lay between the germline ends. Germline-derived CDR1 and CDR2 are SQVTM and ANQGSEA. The CDR3 bases are TGCAGCGTTCTCACAGGAGGGAAAAGGAACACTGAAGCTTTCTTT. Amino acid sequence: CSVLTGGKRNTEAFF.

This rearrangement joins TRBV27 to TRBJ2-3; 10 bases are a match to TRBD1. V was clipped by 7 bases and J by 4 bases; unmatched bases: 14. The CDR3 runs 17 residues. The germline V gene encodes CDR1 MNHEY and CDR2 SMNVEV (reference sequence). The CDR3 nucleotides read TGTGCCAGCAAGGTTACCCGGGACAGGGGATATTCAGATACGCAGTATTTT. Translated: CASKVTRDRGYSDTQYF.

The chain links TRBV6-5 to TRBJ1-1, with 9 bases matching TRBD1. The CDR3 sequence is 13 residues long. Trimming removed 5 bases from V and 11 bases from J; junction bases left unmatched: 9. Germline values: CDR1 MNHEY, CDR2 SVGAGI. CDR3 sequence: CASSRGTGSDAFF. The CDR3 DNA is TGTGCCAGCAGTCGCGGGACAGGGAGTGACGCTTTCTTT.

The chain joins TRBV19 to TRBJ1-5; 11 bases match TRBD1. CDR3 size: 16 residues. Losses at the gene ends were 9 bases for V and 7 bases for J; bases not matched to a gene: 14. Germline V gene sequence: CDR1 LNHDA, CDR2 SQIVND (reference sequence). CDR3 protein: CASGQGAASEEQPQHF. The CDR3 DNA reads TGTGCCAGCGGACAGGGGGCGGCTTCGGAAGAGCAGCCCCAGCATTTT.

Only a few counts were recorded for this clone. Other DNA sequences in the sample encode the same CDR3. This chain uses TRBV3-1 (or the pseudogene TRBV3-2) with TRBJ1-5, with a possible D match to TRBD1 (5 bases). The V gene's germline CDR1 is LGHDT and CDR2 YNNKEL (reference sequence). The CDR3 length is 13 residues. Trimming removed 3 bases from V and 4 bases from J, with 7 bases in between. The CDR3 here is CASSQSGNQPQHF. The CDR3, as DNA: TGTGCCAGCAGCCAGTCAGGGAATCAGCCCCAGCATTTT.

The chain joins TRBV5-1 to TRBJ1-1; 7 bases match TRBD1. The length of the CDR3 is 14 residues. Trimming at V came to 0 bases and at J to 7 bases, leaving 6 bases not matched to a gene. Germline V gene lookup returns CDR1 SGHRS and CDR2 YFSETQ. CDR3 loop: CASSLEGARDEAFF. The CDR3 nucleotides read TGCGCCAGCAGCTTGGAGGGGGCGAGGGATGAAGCTTTCTTT.

The rearrangement links TRBV12-3 or TRBV12-4 to TRBJ2-4; the D is unclear. V lost 7 bases and J 3 bases, leaving 10 bases between the germline ends. The CDR3 runs 13 residues. CDR3 bases: TGTGCCAGCATGGCAGACTTCAAAAACATTCAGTACTTC. Translated: CASMADFKNIQYF.

This clone has more than one count but fewer than ten. V and J are TRBV28 and TRBJ1-5; D unresolved. Germline values: CDR1 MDHEN, CDR2 SYDVKM. This CDR3 comprises 14 residues. The V end was cut by 2 bases, the J end by 4 bases, with 9 bases between. The CDR3 DNA follows: TGTGCCAGCAGTTTAGGAGCACCGAATCAGCCCCAGCATTTT. Translating gives CASSLGAPNQPQHF.

This clone was counted a few times. The rearrangement links TRBV5-4 to TRBJ1-1; D might be TRBD1 (5 bases). Per germline, CDR1 SGHNT and CDR2 YYREEE (reference sequence). The length of the CDR3 is 13 residues. The V and J ends lost 5 bases and 4 bases respectively, with 12 bases between them. CDR3 sequence (DNA): TGTGCCAGCAGACGCGGGGGGGGCACTGAAGCTTTCTTT. Translated, it gives CASRRGGGTEAFF.